The present TCR beta chain was sequenced within a study of shared clonotypes between healthy human individuals. Deep was the level at which the assay was run. Assay: immunoSEQ multiplex PCR; the TCRdb copy retains only in-frame clones and omits some. The sample includes roughly 500,000 clones, approximately 80% of them seen just once. Looked up from germline, CDR1 is SGHRS and CDR2 is YFSETQ. V was trimmed by 0 bases and J by 6 bases, leaving 9 bases between them. This CDR3 has 13 amino acids. Donors included only healthy HIV-negative adults lacking recent acute infections or vaccinations. Donors were Caucasian adults residing in Nashville, Tennessee, USA. Genomic DNA, for the unsorted samples, came from tens of millions of PBMCs. Concerning this clone: The sample has other DNA sequences that encode this CDR3 too.

The sequencing sample was made of PBMCs. The sequence was obtained from a woman aged 40 to 50 in good health. Some clones in this sample may be carry-over from other donors' samples. The rearrangement links TRBV5-1 to TRBJ1-2; D is possibly TRBD1 (6 bases). The CDR3 region is CASSLDRVDGYTF. The CDR3 DNA follows: TGCGCCAGCAGCTTGGACAGGGTTGATGGCTACACCTTC.